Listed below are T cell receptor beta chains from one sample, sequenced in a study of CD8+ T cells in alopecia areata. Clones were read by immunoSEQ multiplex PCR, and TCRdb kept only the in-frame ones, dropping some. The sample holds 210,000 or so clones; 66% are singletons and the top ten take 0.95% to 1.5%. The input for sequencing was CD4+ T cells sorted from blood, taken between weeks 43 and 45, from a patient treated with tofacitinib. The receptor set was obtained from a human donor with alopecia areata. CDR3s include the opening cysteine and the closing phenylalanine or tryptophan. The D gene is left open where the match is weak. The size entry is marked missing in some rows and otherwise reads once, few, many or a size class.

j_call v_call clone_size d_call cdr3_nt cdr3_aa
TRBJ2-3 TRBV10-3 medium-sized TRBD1 TGTGCCATCCGAAAACAGGGGGCGACAGATACGCAGTATTTT CAIRKQGATDTQYF
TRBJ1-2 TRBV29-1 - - TGCAGCGTACCCACTACCAATGGAAATGGCTACACCTTC CSVPTTNGNGYTF
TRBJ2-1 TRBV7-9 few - TGTGCCAGCAGCTTAGAGTGGGGGTCGCTGTTCTTC CASSLEWGSLFF
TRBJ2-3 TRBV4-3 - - TGCGCCAGCAGCCAAAACCCCGGGACCACTATTAGCACAGATACGCAGTATTTT CASSQNPGTTISTDTQYF
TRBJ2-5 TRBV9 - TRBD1 TGTGCCAGCAGCGAAGGACAGGGCAGGGAGACCCAGTACTTC CASSEGQGRETQYF
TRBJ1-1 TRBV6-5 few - TGTGCCAGCAGGGACACCCAACAGTCAAAAGCTTTCTTT CASRDTQQSKAFF
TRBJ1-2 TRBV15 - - TGTGCCACCAGCAGAGGTACACTATATGGCTACACCTTC CATSRGTLYGYTF
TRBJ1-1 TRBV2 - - TGTGCCAGCGACAACTCAGGGAACACTGAAGCTTTCTTT CASDNSGNTEAFF
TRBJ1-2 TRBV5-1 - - TGCGCCAGCAGCTACAGGACGGAATCGTACACCTTC CASSYRTESYTF
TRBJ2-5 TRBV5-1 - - TGCGCCAGCAGTCGACAGTTCTACCAAGAGACCCAGTACTTC CASSRQFYQETQYF
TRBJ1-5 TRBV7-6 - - TGTGCCAGCAGCTTAGACAGCAATCAGCCCCAGCATTTT CASSLDSNQPQHF
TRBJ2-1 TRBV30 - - TGTGCCTGGAGTGGAGAGCTCCTCAATGAGCAGTTCTTC CAWSGELLNEQFF
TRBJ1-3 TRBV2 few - TGTGCCAGCAGGGCACAGAGCTCTGGAAACACCATATATTTT CASRAQSSGNTIYF
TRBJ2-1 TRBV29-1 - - TGCAGCGTTGGCAACCCGGGACAATCGTCCCTCTTC CSVGNPGQSSLF
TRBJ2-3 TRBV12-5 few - TGTGCTAGTGCCCTCCGGAATGGAGATACGCAGTATTTT CASALRNGDTQYF
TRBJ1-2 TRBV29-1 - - TGCAGCGTTGTGGGGGACTATGGCTACACCTTC CSVVGDYGYTF
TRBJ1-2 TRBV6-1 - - TGTGCCAGCAGTGAAGCGGGACCCCGTTTTGGCTACACCTTC CASSEAGPRFGYTF
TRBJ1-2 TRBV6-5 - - TGTGCCAGCAGAGAAGAGTCTGGCTACACCTTC CASREESGYTF
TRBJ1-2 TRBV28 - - TGTGCCAGCTACACGAAAGGCTATGGCTACACCTTC CASYTKGYGYTF
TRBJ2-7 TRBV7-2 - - TGTGCCAGCAGCTTAACCTCAAAACCCTACGAGCAGTACTTC CASSLTSKPYEQYF
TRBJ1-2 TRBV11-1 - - TGTGCCAGCAGCTCAGCGGGACGGAGCTATGGCTACACCTTC CASSSAGRSYGYTF
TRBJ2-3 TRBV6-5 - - TGTGCCAGCAGTTTATCCGGGGGTGCAGATACGCAGTATTTT CASSLSGGADTQYF
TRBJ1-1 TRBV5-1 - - TGCGCCAGCAGTCCGTCCCGGGGGGGCATGAACACTGAAGCTTTCTTT CASSPSRGGMNTEAFF
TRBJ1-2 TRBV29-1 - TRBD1 TGCAGCGCCGACTCCGGGACAGTAGCTTATGGCTACACCTTC CSADSGTVAYGYTF
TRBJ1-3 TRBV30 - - TGTGCCTGGAGTTCGGGACCCCTATTCCCCATATATTTT CAWSSGPLFPIYF
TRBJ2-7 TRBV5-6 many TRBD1 TGTGCCAGCAGCGGCGGGACAGGGAGAGGGGAGTACTTC CASSGGTGRGEYF
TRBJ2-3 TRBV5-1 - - TGCGCCAGCAGCTTGAGGGGACTTAGCACAGATACGCAGTATTTT CASSLRGLSTDTQYF
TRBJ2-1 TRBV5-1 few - TGCGCCAGCAGCTTGGCCCCACAGTCAAACAATGAGCAGTTCTTC CASSLAPQSNNEQFF
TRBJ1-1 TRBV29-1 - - TGCAGCGTTGGCCCCTTACGGGGAGGGAACACTGAAGCTTTCTTT CSVGPLRGGNTEAFF
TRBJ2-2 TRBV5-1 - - TGCGCCAGCAGCTTGTATATGGGCGGCACCGGGGAGCTGTTTTTT CASSLYMGGTGELFF
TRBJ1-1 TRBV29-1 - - TGCAGCGGTCTCCAGACAGTGGCGATCTTT CSGLQTVAIF
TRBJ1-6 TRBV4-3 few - TGCGCCAGCAGTTTCAGGGATTCACCCCTCCACTTT CASSFRDSPLHF
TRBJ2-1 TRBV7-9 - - TGTGCCAGCCCAGTGGGGATATCCTACAATGAGCAGTTCTTC CASPVGISYNEQFF
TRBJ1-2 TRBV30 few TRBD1 TGTGCCTGGAGTGGGGACAGGGGGAAAGGCTACACCTTC CAWSGDRGKGYTF
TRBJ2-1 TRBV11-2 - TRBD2 TGTGCCAGCGCCTCCCCGAGCGGACTAGGGAATGAGCAGTTCTTC CASASPSGLGNEQFF
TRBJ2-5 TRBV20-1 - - TGCAGTGCTGAGACCGAAGAGACCCAGTACTTC CSAETEETQYF
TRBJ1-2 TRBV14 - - TGTGCCAGCAGCCAACGGAACACCAGGGGTGGCTACACCTTC CASSQRNTRGGYTF